The T cell receptor (beta chain) described here comes from a study of T-cell reconstitution after alpha-beta-depleted transplantation in children. CDR1 SGHRS and CDR2 YFSETQ come from the germline V gene. Trimming removed 3 bases at V and 0 bases at J, with 21 bases between. The CDR3 sequence is 18 residues long. The TCRbeta library was prepared with unique molecular identifiers. TCRdb itself ran the PCR reads through MiXCR, one entry per CDR3 protein. Counted here are around 530,000 distinct CDR3 sequences, approximately 32% occurring once; the ten biggest clones make up approximately 2.3%. The chain is built from TRBV5-1 and TRBJ1-2, with D perhaps TRBD1 (5 bases). The source of this sequence is a human donor who donated a stem cell graft to a child with aplastic anemia. The specimen was PBMCs from the stem cell graft donor, collected from the stem cell graft. CDR3 protein: CASSSRTLDRTTNYGYTF. The CDR3 DNA is TGCGCCAGCAGCTCCCGCACCCTAGACAGAACCACTAACTATGGCTACACCTTC.